Only a few counts were recorded for the clone carrying this T cell receptor (beta chain). Its antigen is unknown. This sample was taken from a study of identical twins. Study-wide results and caveats: Clonotypes of the beta chain that were abundant in cord blood carried fewer insertions (memory repertoires showed none). There is a chance that invariant MAIT and iNKT cells partially muddied zero-insertion analyses.

Each donor was a healthy Caucasian. Germline lookup yields CDR1 SGHTA and CDR2 FQGTGA. Trimming cost V 1 base and J 7 bases; bases outside gene matches: 7. The CDR3 extends over 15 amino acids. A universal primer site was created by template switching, with the cDNA bearing unique molecular identifiers. TCRdb passed the 5' RACE reads through MiXCR, listing each CDR3 protein once. This table holds around 230,000 distinct CDR3 sequences, about a tenth found once. This rearrangement joins TRBV7-3 to TRBJ2-1; TRBD1 matches 7 bases. The sequenced sample was memory (CD45RO+) T cells sorted from blood. The sequence was collected from a woman under 30 in good health. The CDR3 region is CASSLSGTVGNEQFF. CDR3 DNA sequence: TGTGCCAGCAGCTTAAGTGGGACAGTAGGAAATGAGCAGTTCTTC.